These T cell receptor beta chains were read from a single sample in a study of T cells after yellow fever vaccination. TCRdb re-analysed the 5' RACE reads in MiXCR, keeping a single row per CDR3 protein. The sample holds about 320,000 distinct CDR3 sequences, approximately 4.3% seen once. This specimen was PBMCs, taken 15 days after the yellow fever booster vaccination. The receptors were gathered from a man aged 18 to 30 who received the YFV17D yellow fever vaccine. Both conserved end residues are part of each CDR3. The D gene is left open where the match is weak. The listing skips clone size in some rows; elsewhere it reads once, few, many or a size class.

CDR3aa,CDR3nt,j_gene,v_gene,abundance,d_gene
CAISGTTQYTDTQYF,TGTGCCATCAGTGGGACTACCCAATACACAGATACGCAGTATTTT,TRBJ2-3,TRBV10-3,many,NA
CASRPYRDTNYGYTF,TGCGCCAGCAGACCCTACCGGGACACCAACTATGGCTACACCTTC,TRBJ1-2,TRBV4-1,few,NA
CSAKDWFF,TGCAGTGCCAAGGACTGGTTCTTC,TRBJ2-1,TRBV20-1,many,NA
CASSLFRTGEKLFF,TGTGCCAGCTCCTTGTTCCGTACCGGTGAAAAACTGTTTTTT,TRBJ1-4,TRBV12-3/TRBV12-4,many,NA
CASRGTGVHSGANVLTF,TGCGCCAGCAGAGGGACAGGGGTTCACTCTGGGGCCAACGTCCTGACTTTC,TRBJ2-6,TRBV10-1,few,TRBD1
CASSPRPVEGQPQHF,TGTGCCAGCTCACCCCGTCCAGTCGAGGGGCAGCCCCAGCATTTT,TRBJ1-5,TRBV18,NA,NA
CASSQNGQGLYGYTF,TGCGCCAGCAGCCAAAATGGACAGGGCCTCTATGGCTACACCTTC,TRBJ1-2,TRBV4-3,few,TRBD1
CASSSGRGKEETQYF,TGCGCCAGCAGCTCCGGCAGGGGAAAAGAAGAGACCCAGTACTTC,TRBJ2-5,TRBV5-1,NA,NA
CASSEQGANYGYTF,TGTGCCAGCAGCGAGCAGGGCGCTAACTATGGCTACACCTTC,TRBJ1-2,TRBV7-9,few,NA
CASSLAPVSNQPQHF,TGTGCCAGCAGCTTAGCGCCGGTTAGCAATCAGCCCCAGCATTTT,TRBJ1-5,TRBV7-2,few,NA
CASSLAGGPSWEQYF,TGTGCCAGCAGCTTAGCGGGGGGGCCCAGTTGGGAGCAGTACTTC,TRBJ2-7,TRBV7-2,many,NA
CASSYPSGTIHYEQYF,TGTGCCAGCAGTTACCCCTCCGGGACGATCCACTACGAGCAGTACTTC,TRBJ2-7,TRBV6-2/TRBV6-3,many,NA
CASSSRDTYGYTF,TGTGCCAGCAGCTCGAGGGACACCTATGGCTACACCTTC,TRBJ1-2,TRBV6-5,many,NA
CASSFSASGGGSETQYF,TGCGCCAGCAGCTTTTCGGCGAGCGGGGGTGGCTCGGAGACCCAGTACTTC,TRBJ2-5,TRBV4-3,NA,TRBD2
CASSLSGPYNEQFF,TGTGCCAGCAGCCTTAGCGGACCCTACAATGAGCAGTTCTTC,TRBJ2-1,TRBV5-4,many,NA
CASSAQPGQTNTGELFF,TGTGCCAGCAGCGCACAGCCGGGACAAACGAACACCGGGGAGCTGTTTTTT,TRBJ2-2,TRBV7-2,many,NA
CASSSNSGLKETQYF,TGTGCCAGCAGCTCAAACTCGGGACTCAAAGAGACCCAGTACTTC,TRBJ2-5,TRBV7-2,NA,NA
CASSLGATREQYF,TGCGCCAGCAGCTTGGGGGCAACAAGGGAGCAGTACTTC,TRBJ2-7,TRBV5-1,NA,NA
CASSYSMGDYGYTF,TGTGCCAGCAGTTACTCGATGGGGGACTATGGCTACACCTTC,TRBJ1-2,TRBV6-5,NA,NA
CASSFRVGGNQPQHF,TGTGCCAGCAGTTTCCGGGTAGGAGGAAATCAGCCCCAGCATTTT,TRBJ1-5,TRBV27,many,NA
CASSPLPGQGTIAFF,TGTGCCAGCTCACCACTTCCGGGACAGGGTACGATAGCTTTCTTT,TRBJ1-1,TRBV18,few,TRBD1
CASRQGPEGEAFF,TGTGCCAGCAGACAGGGGCCCGAGGGTGAAGCTTTCTTT,TRBJ1-1,TRBV2,few,TRBD1
CASSFSRGEKLFF,TGTGCCAGCAGCTTTTCCCGGGGAGAAAAACTGTTTTTT,TRBJ1-4,TRBV5-6,many,NA
CASSRRWDTEAFF,TGCGCCAGCAGCCGCCGCTGGGACACTGAAGCTTTCTTT,TRBJ1-1,TRBV4-1,many,NA
CASSLGGRSEQFF,TGTGCCAGCAGTTTAGGAGGGAGAAGTGAGCAGTTCTTC,TRBJ2-1,TRBV27,few,NA
CASSLRTAINNEKLFF,TGCGCCAGCAGCTTGCGGACAGCGATTAATAATGAAAAACTGTTTTTT,TRBJ1-4,TRBV5-1,NA,NA
CASSFPEITHTQYF,TGTGCCAGCAGCTTTCCCGAGATCACTCATACGCAGTATTTT,TRBJ2-3,TRBV5-4,NA,NA
CASSRGQPYGYTF,TGTGCCAGCAGTAGGGGACAGCCCTATGGCTACACCTTC,TRBJ1-2,TRBV12-3/TRBV12-4,many,TRBD1
CASSRDANGELFF,TGCGCCAGCAGCCGTGACGCTAACGGGGAGCTGTTTTTT,TRBJ2-2,TRBV5-1,many,NA
CASSYQAGFQETQYF,TGTGCCAGCAGCTATCAGGCGGGGTTCCAAGAGACCCAGTACTTC,TRBJ2-5,TRBV7-2,NA,NA
CASSQVGVSSYNEQFF,TGCGCCAGCAGCCAAGTAGGGGTAAGCTCCTACAATGAGCAGTTCTTC,TRBJ2-1,TRBV4-1,NA,NA
CASSGDRGTEAFF,TGTGCCAGCTCAGGGGACAGGGGAACTGAAGCTTTCTTT,TRBJ1-1,TRBV18,few,TRBD1
CASLSGQGNTGELFF,TGTGCCAGTCTGTCCGGACAGGGGAACACCGGGGAGCTGTTTTTT,TRBJ2-2,TRBV27,many,TRBD1
CSARGGGGDEQFF,TGCAGTGCTAGGGGCGGGGGGGGCGATGAGCAGTTCTTC,TRBJ2-1,TRBV20-1,few,TRBD2
CASSLDAGYQETQYF,TGTGCCAGCAGCTTGGACGCCGGGTACCAAGAGACCCAGTACTTC,TRBJ2-5,TRBV7-6,many,NA
CAISEDREETQYF,TGTGCCATCAGTGAGGACAGGGAAGAGACCCAGTACTTC,TRBJ2-5,TRBV10-3,NA,TRBD1
CSAFGASGNASTDTQYF,TGCAGTGCTTTTGGGGCTAGCGGGAATGCTAGCACAGATACGCAGTATTTT,TRBJ2-3,TRBV20-1,NA,TRBD2
CASSFTDRGELFF,TGCGCCAGCAGCTTTACAGACCGCGGGGAGCTGTTTTTT,TRBJ2-2,TRBV5-1,many,NA
CASSPASGNTDTQYF,TGTGCCAGCTCACCTGCTAGCGGTAACACAGATACGCAGTATTTT,TRBJ2-3,TRBV18,few,TRBD2
CATAGTGNEKLFF,TGTGCCACCGCGGGGACAGGGAATGAAAAACTGTTTTTT,TRBJ1-4,TRBV2,NA,TRBD1
CASSSMSQGNTEAFF,TGTGCCAGCAGCTCGATGTCCCAGGGGAACACTGAAGCTTTCTTT,TRBJ1-1,TRBV7-2,many,NA
CASRSGSTDTQYF,TGTGCCAGCAGGTCAGGGAGCACAGATACGCAGTATTTT,TRBJ2-3,TRBV7-2,many,NA
CASSLDASGDTEAFF,TGTGCCAGCAGCTTAGACGCCTCGGGGGACACTGAAGCTTTCTTT,TRBJ1-1,TRBV7-6,many,NA
CASSLGRLGDTQYF,TGCGCCAGCAGCTTGGGTCGTCTTGGGGATACGCAGTATTTT,TRBJ2-3,TRBV5-1,few,NA
CASSQSGQGGPEAFF,TGTGCCAGCAGCCAGAGTGGACAGGGCGGGCCTGAAGCTTTCTTT,TRBJ1-1,TRBV7-9,many,TRBD1
CASSQDLDSGANVLTF,TGTGCCAGCAGCCAAGATCTGGATTCTGGGGCCAACGTCCTGACTTTC,TRBJ2-6,TRBV4-2,few,NA
CASSLGYETQYF,TGTGCCAGCAGTTTGGGTTACGAGACCCAGTACTTC,TRBJ2-5,TRBV12-3/TRBV12-4,NA,NA
CASSRTLRTDTQYF,TGTGCCAGCAGTCGGACACTACGCACAGATACGCAGTATTTT,TRBJ2-3,TRBV12-3/TRBV12-4,NA,NA
CSVEHGGGEQFF,TGCAGCGTTGAACACGGAGGTGGTGAGCAGTTCTTC,TRBJ2-1,TRBV29-1,few,NA
CASSDASLPEKLFF,TGTGCCAGCAGTGATGCTAGTCTTCCCGAAAAACTGTTTTTT,TRBJ1-4,TRBV25-1,many,NA
CASRAPEGGESSYEQYF,TGTGCCAGCAGGGCACCTGAAGGCGGGGAGAGCTCCTACGAGCAGTACTTC,TRBJ2-7,TRBV2,few,NA
CASSFYRDDTEAFF,TGTGCCAGCAGCTTCTATAGAGATGACACTGAAGCTTTCTTT,TRBJ1-1,TRBV6-6,many,NA
CASSLAGPSGNTIYF,TGTGCCAGCAGCTTGGCGGGGCCGAGTGGAAACACCATATATTTT,TRBJ1-3,TRBV7-9,NA,NA
CASSLPGTGYMNTEAFF,TGTGCCAGCAGCCTCCCCGGTACAGGGTACATGAACACTGAAGCTTTCTTT,TRBJ1-1,TRBV5-6,many,NA
CASSSSTHGYTF,TGTGCCAGCAGCTCCTCTACCCATGGCTACACCTTC,TRBJ1-2,TRBV11-2,many,NA